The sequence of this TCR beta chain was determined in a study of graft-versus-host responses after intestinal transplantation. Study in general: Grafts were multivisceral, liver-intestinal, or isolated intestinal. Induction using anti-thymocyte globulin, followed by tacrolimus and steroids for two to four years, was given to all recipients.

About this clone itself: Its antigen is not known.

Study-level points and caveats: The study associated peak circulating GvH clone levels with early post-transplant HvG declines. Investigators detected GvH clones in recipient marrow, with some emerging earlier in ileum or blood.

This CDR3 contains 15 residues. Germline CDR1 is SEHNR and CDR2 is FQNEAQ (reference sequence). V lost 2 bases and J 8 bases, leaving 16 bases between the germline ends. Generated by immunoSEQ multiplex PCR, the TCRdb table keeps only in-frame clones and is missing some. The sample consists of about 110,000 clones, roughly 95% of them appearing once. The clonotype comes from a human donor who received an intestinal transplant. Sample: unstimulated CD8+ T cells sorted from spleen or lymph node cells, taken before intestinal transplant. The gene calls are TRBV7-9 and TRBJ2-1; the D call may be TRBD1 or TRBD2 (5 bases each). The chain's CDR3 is CASSLIGTPGDEQFF. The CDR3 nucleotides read TGTGCCAGCAGCTTAATAGGGACCCCGGGCGATGAGCAGTTCTTC.